Presented here are 26 T cell receptor beta chains from one specimen sequenced in a study of blood T cell repertoires in COVID-19. The protocol was immunoSEQ multiplex PCR, while the TCRdb copy is restricted to in-frame clones and leaves out a portion. The table lists over 200,000 clones, 70% to 90% of them singletons. The sequencing sample was made of PBMCs or T cells enriched from blood (not recorded which). These receptors all come from a man aged 25 to 45 who had recovered from COVID-19.

This chain joins TRBV27 and TRBJ2-7, with D possibly being TRBD2 (5 bases). Germline V CDR1 and CDR2: MNHEY, SMNVEV (reference sequence). Trimming left V 0 bases short and J 2 bases short, with 5 bases between. There are 13 residues in the CDR3. CDR3 in DNA: TGTGCCAGCAGTTTATCGAGGGCCTACGAGCAGTACTTC. The encoded protein is CASSLSRAYEQYF.

The rearrangement uses TRBV14 and TRBJ2-7; D is undetermined. The CDR3 spans 14 residues. Germline V gene data show CDR1 as SGHDN and CDR2 as FVKESK. The V and J ends lost 1 base and 3 bases respectively, with 10 bases between them. The CDR3 reads CASSQGQFFYEQYF. The CDR3 region has the DNA TGTGCCAGCAGCCAAGGCCAGTTCTTCTACGAGCAGTACTTC. Drawing the rest from reference TRBV14 and TRBJ2-7, the complete variable domain is EAGVTQFPSHSVIEKGQTVTLRCDPISGHDNLYWYRRVMGKEIKFLLHFVKESKQDESGMPNNRFLAERTGGTYSTLKVQPAELEDSGVYFCASSQGQFFYEQYFGPGTRLTVT.

The CDR3 reads CASSEWKGAQETQYF. The CDR3 DNA is TGTGCCAGCAGTGAATGGAAAGGGGCGCAAGAGACCCAGTACTTC. This chain connects TRBV25-1 to TRBJ2-5; D is perhaps TRBD1 (5 bases). V was cut by 1 base and J by 2 bases, with 11 bases left in between. The CDR3 covers 15 residues. Germline-derived CDR1 and CDR2 are MGHDK and SYGVNS.

The rearrangement links TRBV10-2 to TRBJ2-7, with 12 nucleotides matching TRBD2. The CDR3 sequence is 16 residues long. CDR1 and CDR2 from the germline V gene are WSHSY and SAAADI. With 0 bases clipped from V and 3 bases from J, the junction kept 3 bases outside the gene matches. The CDR3 DNA reads TGCGCCAGCAGTGAGTCCGGACTAGCGGGATACTACGAGCAGTACTTC. It is translated as CASSESGLAGYYEQYF.

The chain carries TRBV21-1 and TRBJ2-5; the table's TRBD1 call for D was not verified on the DNA. TRBV21-1 is an annotated pseudogene. The CDR3 is made up of 16 amino acids. CDR3 in DNA: TGTGCCAGCAGCACATCCTTACAGAAGTACCAAGAGACCCAGTACTTC. Amino acids: CASSTSLQKYQETQYF.

The chain links TRBV11-2 to TRBJ2-7, with D tentatively TRBD1 (6 bases). The CDR3 contains 15 residues. V lost 1 base to trimming and J lost 3 bases, with 13 bases between them. Germline CDR1 SGHAT, CDR2 FQNNGV. CDR3 bases: TGTGCCAGCAGCTTAGTACGGGACACCTTCTACGAGCAGTACTTC. Translation gives CASSLVRDTFYEQYF.

The J gene is TRBJ2-7, the V gene TRBV2, with D possibly TRBD1 on 6 matching bases. CDR1 SNHLY and CDR2 FYNNEI come from the germline V gene. V shed 3 bases and J shed 3 bases, with 6 bases lying between them. The CDR3 extends over 12 amino acids. The DNA for the CDR3 is TGTGCCAGCAGTGAGACAGGCTACGAGCAGTACTTC. Translating it yields CASSETGYEQYF. Complete variable domain (other parts from reference TRBV2 and TRBJ2-7): EPEVTQTPSHQVTQMGQEVILRCVPISNHLYFYWYRQILGQKVEFLVSFYNNEISEKSEIFDDQFSVERPDGSNFTLKIRSTKLEDSAMYFCASSETGYEQYFGPGTRLTVT.

CDR3 nucleotide sequence: TGTGCCAGCAGCTCAGGACACGCGAACACCGGGGAGCTGTTTTTT. Protein sequence: CASSSGHANTGELFF. The chain has TRBV7-7 and TRBJ2-2; maybe TRBD1 (5 bases). Trimming took 4 bases from V and 0 from J, leaving 9 bases between them. The CDR3 length is 15 residues. The germline V gene encodes CDR1 SSHAT and CDR2 FNYEAQ (reference sequence).

This chain connects TRBV11-2 to TRBJ2-5; TRBD1 aligns across 11 bases. This CDR3 has 16 amino acids. Trimming removed 4 bases from V and 5 bases from J; junction bases left unmatched: 9. From germline, CDR1 is SGHAT and CDR2 FQNNGV. CDR3 sequence reads: CASSSHGTGGGETQYF. The DNA for the CDR3 is TGTGCCAGCAGCTCCCATGGGACAGGGGGGGGTGAGACCCAGTACTTC.

The CDR3 bases are TGCAGCGTTGGGTTGCAGTTGACAGATACGCAGTATTTT. Translation: CSVGLQLTDTQYF. The chain couples TRBV29-1 to TRBJ2-3, with no clear D. V was pared by 4 bases and J by 3 bases, with 11 bases between. CDR3 length: 13 residues. Germline V lookup: CDR1 SQVTM, CDR2 ANQGSEA.

Written as DNA, the CDR3 is TGCGCCAGCAGCAAATCGACAGGGGAAGCAGATACGCAGTATTTT. Amino acids: CASSKSTGEADTQYF. V is TRBV4-3 and J is TRBJ2-3; 8 bases fit TRBD1. The CDR3 has 15 residues. With V trimmed by 5 bases and J by 4 bases, 8 bases remained unmatched. Per the germline V gene, CDR1 is LGHNA and CDR2 is YSLEER.

This chain connects TRBV27 to TRBJ1-1; no reliable D call. The germline gives CDR1 MNHEY, CDR2 SMNVEV (reference sequence). V was trimmed by 5 bases and J by 1 base, leaving 11 bases between them. CDR3 size: 14 residues. CDR3 sequence: CASSLTGSNTEAFF. The CDR3, as DNA: TGTGCCAGCAGTCTTACGGGGTCGAACACTGAAGCTTTCTTT.

The gene calls are TRBV2 and TRBJ1-3; no reliable D call. Germline values: CDR1 SNHLY, CDR2 FYNNEI. This CDR3 has 11 residues. V dropped 5 bases and J dropped 8 bases, with 7 bases sitting between them. This CDR3 is CASSRQYTIYF. The CDR3 DNA follows: TGTGCCAGCAGTCGACAATACACCATATATTTT. The full variable domain, in which reference TRBV2 and TRBJ1-3 provide the parts outside the CDR3, is EPEVTQTPSHQVTQMGQEVILRCVPISNHLYFYWYRQILGQKVEFLVSFYNNEISEKSEIFDDQFSVERPDGSNFTLKIRSTKLEDSAMYFCASSRQYTIYFGEGSWLTVV.

The V and J genes are TRBV6-5 and TRBJ1-3, with D hard to call. Germline V gene data show CDR1 as MNHEY and CDR2 as SVGAGI. The CDR3 totals 13 residues. The V gene lost 6 bases and the J gene lost 3 bases, with 9 bases spanning the gap. This CDR3 is CASSSRDGNTIYF. CDR3 coding DNA: TGTGCCAGCAGCTCCCGCGATGGAAACACCATATATTTT.

The chain is built from TRBV27 and TRBJ1-2; D possibly corresponds to TRBD1 (6 bases). Per the germline V gene, CDR1 is MNHEY and CDR2 is SMNVEV (reference sequence). The V end was cut by 5 bases, the J end by 2 bases, with 12 bases between. The CDR3 has 14 amino acids. The CDR3 coding sequence is TGTGCCAGCAGTCCCCTCGGACAGAACTATGGCTACACCTTC. Its translation: CASSPLGQNYGYTF.

On this clone: At one end, the junction sequence differs from germline, possibly due to a read error. The chain combines TRBV18 with TRBJ2-3; D gene uncertain. The CDR3 contains 13 residues. Germline V gene sequence: CDR1 KGHSH, CDR2 LQKENI. The CDR3 protein is CASSPALTDTQCF. DNA of the CDR3: TGTGCCAGCTCACCAGCCTTAACAGATACGCAGTGTTTT.

The sample holds a few counts of this clone. The J gene is TRBJ2-1, the V gene TRBV19; the match to TRBD2 covers 11 bases. The CDR3 is 15 residues long. Germline CDR1 and CDR2: LNHDA and SQIVND (reference sequence). The junction had 3 bases not matched to a gene; V was cut back by 1 base and J by 7 bases. CDR3 in amino acids: CASSIALAGGNEQFF. The CDR3 DNA sequence: TGTGCCAGTAGTATAGCCCTAGCGGGGGGAAATGAGCAGTTCTTC.

The rearrangement uses TRBV7-8 and TRBJ1-2, with D tentatively TRBD1 (6 bases). Looked up from germline, CDR1 is SGHVS and CDR2 is FQNEAQ. The CDR3 contains 15 residues. Trimming left V 4 bases short and J 5 bases short, with 17 bases between. The CDR3 is CASSSRLDSEYGYTF. DNA of the CDR3: TGTGCCAGCAGCTCCCGACTGGACAGCGAGTATGGCTACACCTTC.

The chain employs TRBV4-3 and TRBJ2-7; weak D call: TRBD1 (6 bases). The ends were cut back, 2 bases at V and 0 bases at J, with 20 bases in the middle. The germline gives CDR1 LGHNA, CDR2 YSLEER. This CDR3 is 18 amino acids long. CDR3 bases: TGCGCCAGCAGCCAAAATCAGGGGAGTAGCTCCCTCTCCTACGAGCAGTACTTC. Its translation: CASSQNQGSSSLSYEQYF.

This sequence joins TRBV28 and TRBJ2-1, with a tentative D call TRBD1 (6 bases). V lost 1 base and J lost 6, with 25 bases in between. The CDR3 sequence is 19 residues long. Germline CDR1 is MDHEN and CDR2 is SYDVKM. DNA of the CDR3: TGTGCCAGCAGTTTATTTGCGCCCCGTCGAACGACAGGTCTCAATGAGCAGTTCTTC. Translated: CASSLFAPRRTTGLNEQFF.

This clone was counted once. This sequence joins TRBV18 and TRBJ1-4, with D possibly TRBD1 on 5 matching bases. CDR1 KGHSH and CDR2 LQKENI come from the germline V gene. V gave up 4 bases and J gave up 0 bases, with 9 bases separating them. The CDR3 covers 15 residues. This CDR3 is CASSLTVPTNEKLFF. The CDR3 DNA reads as TGTGCCAGCTCACTGACAGTACCAACTAATGAAAAACTGTTTTTT.

The chain has TRBV4-3 and TRBJ2-1; 7 positions agree with TRBD2. V gave up 0 bases and J gave up 0 bases; unmatched junction bases: 5. The CDR3 runs 17 residues. Per the germline V gene, CDR1 is LGHNA and CDR2 is YSLEER. This CDR3 is CASSQDIAGSSYNEQFF. The CDR3 DNA is TGCGCCAGCAGCCAAGATATAGCGGGTAGCTCCTACAATGAGCAGTTCTTC.

This chain joins TRBV27 and TRBJ2-3, with 8 bases lining up with TRBD2. This CDR3 contains 15 residues. Germline V CDR1 and CDR2: MNHEY, SMNVEV (reference sequence). Losses at the gene ends were 8 bases for V and 6 bases for J; bases not matched to a gene: 13. CDR3 DNA: TGTGCCAGCCGGGTCTCGGGGGGGCCCATCGATACGCAGTATTTT. Protein sequence: CASRVSGGPIDTQYF.

This chain connects TRBV7-2 to TRBJ1-4; no clear D gene. Trimming removed 3 bases at V and 8 bases at J, with 10 bases between. Germline V CDR1 and CDR2: SGHTA, FQGNSA. CDR3 length equals 13 residues. The CDR3 coding sequence is TGTGCCAGCAGCTTCTCAGTAAACGAAAAACTGTTTTTT. Translated, it gives CASSFSVNEKLFF.

The chain employs TRBV19 and TRBJ1-5; D possibly corresponds to TRBD1 (5 bases). V was cut by 6 bases and J by 7 bases, with 13 bases left in between. This CDR3 has 13 amino acids. Germline V gene sequence: CDR1 LNHDA, CDR2 SQIVND (reference sequence). CDR3 in DNA: TGTGCCAGTAGGCTGGGGGGGAACCAGCCCCAGCATTTT. Its translation is CASRLGGNQPQHF.

This clone was counted many times. J is TRBJ2-1 and V is TRBV5-1; D gene uncertain. The V end was cut by 9 bases, the J end by 6 bases, with 22 bases between. Germline CDR1 and CDR2: SGHRS and YFSETQ. The CDR3 is made up of 15 amino acids. CDR3: CATSPTTGTFNEQFF. CDR3 DNA sequence: TGCGCCACTTCACCCACCACTGGTACTTTCAATGAGCAGTTCTTC.